The subject of this entry is one T cell receptor (beta chain). Regarding time point: persistent/refractory GD, antithyroid drugs over 5 years with positive TRAb. From RNA extracted from PBMCs, the TCR library was made. These data come from a study of regulatory T cells in long-lasting Graves disease. The overall study: Over-5-year antithyroid drug use with positive TSH receptor antibodies defined persistent Graves' disease in the study.

CDR3 regions were amplified by Arm-PCR using iRepertoire HTBI primers to build TCR beta libraries. TCRdb reanalysed the multiplex PCR reads using MiXCR and keeps one entry per CDR3 protein. This sample yields hundreds of thousands of distinct CDR3 sequences, of which approximately 21% are seen a single time; 7.1% belongs to the top ten. Germline V gives CDR1 SGHTA, CDR2 FQGTGA. V was pared by 5 bases and J by 9 bases, with 8 bases of the junction left unmatched. The length of the CDR3 is 15 residues. The sequence derives from a female donor with Graves disease. V and J are TRBV7-3 and TRBJ2-1; TRBD1 aligns across 12 bases. This specimen consisted of peripheral blood mononuclear cells (PBMCs), obtained when the disease was refractory, from a patient treated with antithyroid drugs. The CDR3: CASSSTGTGGSEQFF. The CDR3 DNA reads as TGTGCCAGCAGCAGTACTGGGACAGGGGGCAGTGAGCAGTTCTTC.